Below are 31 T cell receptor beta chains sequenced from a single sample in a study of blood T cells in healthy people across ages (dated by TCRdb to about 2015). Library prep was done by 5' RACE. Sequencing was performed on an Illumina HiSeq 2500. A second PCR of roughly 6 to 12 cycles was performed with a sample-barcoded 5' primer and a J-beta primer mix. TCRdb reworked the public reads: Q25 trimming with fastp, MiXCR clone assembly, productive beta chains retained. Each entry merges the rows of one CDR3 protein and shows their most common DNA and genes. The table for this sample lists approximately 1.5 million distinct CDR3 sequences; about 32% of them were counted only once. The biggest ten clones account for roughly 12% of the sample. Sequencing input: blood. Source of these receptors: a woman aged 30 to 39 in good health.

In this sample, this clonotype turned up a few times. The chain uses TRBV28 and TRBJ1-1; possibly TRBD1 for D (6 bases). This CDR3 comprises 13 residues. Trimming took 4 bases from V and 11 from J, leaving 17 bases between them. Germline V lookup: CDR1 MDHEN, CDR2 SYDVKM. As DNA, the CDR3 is TGTGCCAGCAGTTCCCGTGGGTCCGGGGGCGCTTTCTTT. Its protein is CASSSRGSGGAFF.

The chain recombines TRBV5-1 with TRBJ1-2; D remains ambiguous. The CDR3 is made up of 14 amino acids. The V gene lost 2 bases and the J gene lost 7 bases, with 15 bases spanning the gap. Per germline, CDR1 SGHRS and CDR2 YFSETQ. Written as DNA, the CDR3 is TGCGCCAGCAGCTTTTGGTCCGGGCACTCTGGCTACACCTTC. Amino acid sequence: CASSFWSGHSGYTF.

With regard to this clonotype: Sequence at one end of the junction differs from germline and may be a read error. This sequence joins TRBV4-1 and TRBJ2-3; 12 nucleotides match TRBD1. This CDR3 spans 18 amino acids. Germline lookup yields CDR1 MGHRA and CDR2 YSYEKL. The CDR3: CASSQASGTGGSGDTQYF. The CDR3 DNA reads TGCGCCAGTAGCCAAGCTTCCGGGACAGGGGGCTCTGGAGATACGCAGTATTTT.

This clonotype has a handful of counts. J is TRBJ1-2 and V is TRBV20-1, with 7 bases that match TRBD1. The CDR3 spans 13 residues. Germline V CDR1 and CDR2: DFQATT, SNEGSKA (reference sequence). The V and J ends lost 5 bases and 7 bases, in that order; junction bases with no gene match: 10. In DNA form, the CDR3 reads TGCAGTGCTTCCCTTAGGGGACAGACTGGCTACACCTTC. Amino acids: CSASLRGQTGYTF.

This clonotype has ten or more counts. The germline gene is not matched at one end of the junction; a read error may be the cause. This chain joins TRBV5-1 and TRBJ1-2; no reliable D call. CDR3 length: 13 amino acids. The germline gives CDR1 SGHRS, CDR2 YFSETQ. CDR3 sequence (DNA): TGTGCCAGCAGCTTAGATGGGGACTATGGCTACACCTTC. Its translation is CASSLDGDYGYTF.

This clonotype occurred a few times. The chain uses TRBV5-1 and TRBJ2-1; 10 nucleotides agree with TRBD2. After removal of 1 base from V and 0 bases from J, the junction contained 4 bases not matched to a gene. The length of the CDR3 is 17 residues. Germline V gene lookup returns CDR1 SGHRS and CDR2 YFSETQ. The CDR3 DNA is TGCGCCAGCAGCTTGAAAGCGGGGGGGAGCTCCTACAATGAGCAGTTCTTC. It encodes CASSLKAGGSSYNEQFF.

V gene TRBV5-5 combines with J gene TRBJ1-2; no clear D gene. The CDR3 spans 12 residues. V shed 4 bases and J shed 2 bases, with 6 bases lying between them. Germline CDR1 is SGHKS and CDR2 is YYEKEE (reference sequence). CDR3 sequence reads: CASSRLNYGYTF. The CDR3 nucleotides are TGTGCCAGCAGCCGACTCAACTATGGCTACACCTTC.

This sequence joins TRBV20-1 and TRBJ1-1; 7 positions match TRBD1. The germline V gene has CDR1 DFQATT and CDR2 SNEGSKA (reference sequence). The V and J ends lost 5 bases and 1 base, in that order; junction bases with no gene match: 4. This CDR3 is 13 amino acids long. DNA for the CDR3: TGCAGTGCTCGGACAGGTCCGAACACTGAAGCTTTCTTT. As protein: CSARTGPNTEAFF.

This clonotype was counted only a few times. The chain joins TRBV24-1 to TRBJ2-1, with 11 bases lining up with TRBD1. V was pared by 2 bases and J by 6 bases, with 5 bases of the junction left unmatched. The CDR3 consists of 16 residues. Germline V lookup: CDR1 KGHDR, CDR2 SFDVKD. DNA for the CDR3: TGTGCCACCAGTGATTCCCGGGACAGGGGGGTCAATGAGCAGTTCTTC. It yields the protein CATSDSRDRGVNEQFF.

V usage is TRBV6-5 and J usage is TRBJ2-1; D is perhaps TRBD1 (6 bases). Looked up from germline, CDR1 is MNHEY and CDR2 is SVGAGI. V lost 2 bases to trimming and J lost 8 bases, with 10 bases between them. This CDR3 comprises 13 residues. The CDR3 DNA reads TGTGCCAGCAGTTACCCTGGGACACATGAGCAGTTCTTC. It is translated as CASSYPGTHEQFF.

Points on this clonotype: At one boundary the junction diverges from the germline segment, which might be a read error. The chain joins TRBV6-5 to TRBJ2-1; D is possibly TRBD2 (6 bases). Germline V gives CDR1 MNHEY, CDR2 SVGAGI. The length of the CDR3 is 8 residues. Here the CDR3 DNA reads TGTGCCAGCATGGGGAGGTGCTTC. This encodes CASMGRCF.

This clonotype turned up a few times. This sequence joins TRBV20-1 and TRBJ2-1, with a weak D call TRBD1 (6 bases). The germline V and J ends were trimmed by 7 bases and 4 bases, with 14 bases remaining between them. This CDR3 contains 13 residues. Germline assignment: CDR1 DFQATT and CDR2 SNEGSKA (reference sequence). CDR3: CSGSRTEYNEQFF. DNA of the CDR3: TGCAGTGGGTCAAGGACAGAATACAATGAGCAGTTCTTC.

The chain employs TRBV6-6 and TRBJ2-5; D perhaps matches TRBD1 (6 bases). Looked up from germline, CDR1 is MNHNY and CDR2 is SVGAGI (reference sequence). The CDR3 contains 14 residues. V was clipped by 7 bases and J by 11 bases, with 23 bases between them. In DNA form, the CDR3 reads TGTGCCAGCACAAATCCGGGGTGGGACAATGAGCAGTACTTC. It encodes CASTNPGWDNEQYF.

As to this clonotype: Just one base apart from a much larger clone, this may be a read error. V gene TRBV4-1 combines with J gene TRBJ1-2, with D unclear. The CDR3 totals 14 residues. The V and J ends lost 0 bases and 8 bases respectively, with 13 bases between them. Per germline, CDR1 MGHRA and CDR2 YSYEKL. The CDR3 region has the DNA TGCGCCAGCAGCCAAGATGGAGGGAGCAGCGGCTACACCTTC. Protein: CASSQDGGSSGYTF.

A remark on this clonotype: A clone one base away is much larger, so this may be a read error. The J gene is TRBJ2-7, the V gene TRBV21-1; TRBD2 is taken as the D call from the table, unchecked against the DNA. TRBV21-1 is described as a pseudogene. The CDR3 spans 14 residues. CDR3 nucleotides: TGTGCCAGCATCCCCGGGACTAGCAACTACGAGCAGTACTTC. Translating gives CASIPGTSNYEQYF.

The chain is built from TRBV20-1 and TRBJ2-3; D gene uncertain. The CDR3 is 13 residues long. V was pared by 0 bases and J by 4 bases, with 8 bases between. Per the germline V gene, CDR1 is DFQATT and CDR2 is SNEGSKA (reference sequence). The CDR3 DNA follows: TGCAGTGCTAGAGATCTGTGGTCAGATACGCAGTATTTT. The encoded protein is CSARDLWSDTQYF.

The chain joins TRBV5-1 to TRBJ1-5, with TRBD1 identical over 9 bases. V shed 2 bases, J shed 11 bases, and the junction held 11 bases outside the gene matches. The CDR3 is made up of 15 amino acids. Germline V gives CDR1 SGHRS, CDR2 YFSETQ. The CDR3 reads CASSFGTGKGSAQHF. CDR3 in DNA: TGCGCCAGCAGCTTCGGGACAGGGAAGGGGTCGGCCCAGCATTTT.

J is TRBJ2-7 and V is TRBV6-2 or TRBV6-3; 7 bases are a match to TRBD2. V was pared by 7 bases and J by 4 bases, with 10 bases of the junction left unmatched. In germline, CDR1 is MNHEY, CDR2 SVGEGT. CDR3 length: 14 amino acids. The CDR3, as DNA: TGTGCCAGCACCACCACCGGGGGGTCGTACGAGCAGTACTTC. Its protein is CASTTTGGSYEQYF.

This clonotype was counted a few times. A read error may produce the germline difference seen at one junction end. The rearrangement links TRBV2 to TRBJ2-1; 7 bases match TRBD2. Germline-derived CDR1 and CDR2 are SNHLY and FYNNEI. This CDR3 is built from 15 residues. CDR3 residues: CAGSVGGSSYNEQFF. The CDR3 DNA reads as TGTGCCGGCAGTGTTGGCGGGAGCTCTTACAATGAGCAGTTCTTC.

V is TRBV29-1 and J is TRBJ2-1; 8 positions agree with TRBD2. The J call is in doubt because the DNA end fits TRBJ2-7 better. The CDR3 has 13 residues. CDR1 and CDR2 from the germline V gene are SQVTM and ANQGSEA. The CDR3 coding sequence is TGCTCCGTGGGAGCGGGAGTCTACAATGAGCAGTACTTC. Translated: CSVGAGVYNEQYF.

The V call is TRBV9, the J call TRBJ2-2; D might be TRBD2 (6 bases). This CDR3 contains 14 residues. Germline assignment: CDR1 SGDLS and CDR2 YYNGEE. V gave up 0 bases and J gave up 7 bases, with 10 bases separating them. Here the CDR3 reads CASSVVGGRGELFF. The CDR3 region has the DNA TGTGCCAGCAGCGTAGTCGGAGGGCGCGGGGAGCTGTTTTTT.

The chain's CDR3 is CASSSGRLDEKLFF. The CDR3 DNA reads as TGTGCCAGCAGTTCAGGGAGACTCGATGAAAAACTGTTTTTT. The rearrangement joins TRBV12-3 or TRBV12-4 to TRBJ1-4; D might be TRBD1 (5 bases). V lost 4 bases and J 6 bases, leaving 12 bases between the germline ends. CDR3 size: 14 residues.

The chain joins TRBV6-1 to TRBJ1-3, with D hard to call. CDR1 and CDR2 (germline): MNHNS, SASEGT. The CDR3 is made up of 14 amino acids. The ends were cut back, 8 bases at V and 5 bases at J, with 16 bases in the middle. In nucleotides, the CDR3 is TGTGCCAGCTCCGCTGGGTTCAGCAGAAACACCATATATTTT. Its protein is CASSAGFSRNTIYF.

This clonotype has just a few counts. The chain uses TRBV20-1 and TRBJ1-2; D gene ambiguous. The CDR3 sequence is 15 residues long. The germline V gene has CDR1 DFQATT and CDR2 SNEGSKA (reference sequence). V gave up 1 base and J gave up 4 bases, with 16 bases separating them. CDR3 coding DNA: TGCAGTGCTAGAGCGCAGGCAGGACCAACCTATGGCTACACCTTC. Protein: CSARAQAGPTYGYTF.

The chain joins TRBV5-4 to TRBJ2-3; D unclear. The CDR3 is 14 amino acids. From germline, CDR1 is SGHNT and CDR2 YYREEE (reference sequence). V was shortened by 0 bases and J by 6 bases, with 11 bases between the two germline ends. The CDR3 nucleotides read TGTGCCAGCAGCTTGGAGCATCCCTCGGATACGCAGTATTTT. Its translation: CASSLEHPSDTQYF.

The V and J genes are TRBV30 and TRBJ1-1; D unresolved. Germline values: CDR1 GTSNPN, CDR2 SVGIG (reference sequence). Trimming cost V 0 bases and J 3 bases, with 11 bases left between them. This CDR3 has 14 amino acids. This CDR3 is CAWSVLVGDTEAFF. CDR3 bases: TGTGCCTGGAGTGTGCTGGTCGGCGACACTGAAGCTTTCTTT. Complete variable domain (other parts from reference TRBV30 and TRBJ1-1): SQTIHQWPATLVQPVGSPLSLECTVEGTSNPNLYWYRQAAGRGLQLLFYSVGIGQISSEVPQNLSASRPQDRQFILSSKKLLLSDSGFYLCAWSVLVGDTEAFFGQGTRLTVV.

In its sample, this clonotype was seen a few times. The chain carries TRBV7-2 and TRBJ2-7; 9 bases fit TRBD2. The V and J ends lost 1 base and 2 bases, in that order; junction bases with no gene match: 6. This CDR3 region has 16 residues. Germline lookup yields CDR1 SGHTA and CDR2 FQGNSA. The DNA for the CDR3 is TGTGCCAGCAGCTTAGGGGCTAGCGGGGCACCCTACGAGCAGTACTTC. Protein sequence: CASSLGASGAPYEQYF.

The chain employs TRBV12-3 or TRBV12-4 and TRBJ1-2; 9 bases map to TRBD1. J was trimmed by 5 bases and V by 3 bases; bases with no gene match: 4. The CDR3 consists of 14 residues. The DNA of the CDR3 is TGTGCCAGCAGTTTGGGGACAGGGAGGTATGGCTACACCTTC. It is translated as CASSLGTGRYGYTF.

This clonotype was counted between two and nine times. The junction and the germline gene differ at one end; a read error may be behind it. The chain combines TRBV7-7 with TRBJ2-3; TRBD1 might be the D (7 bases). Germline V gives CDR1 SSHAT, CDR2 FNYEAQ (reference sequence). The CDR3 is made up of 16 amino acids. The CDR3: CAGSLGGGGGTDTQYF. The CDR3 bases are TGTGCCGGCAGCTTAGGAGGGGGCGGAGGGACAGATACGCAGTATTTT.

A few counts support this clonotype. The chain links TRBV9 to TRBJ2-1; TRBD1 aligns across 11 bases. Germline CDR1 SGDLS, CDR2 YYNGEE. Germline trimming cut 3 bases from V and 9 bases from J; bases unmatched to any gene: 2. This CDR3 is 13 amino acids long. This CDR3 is CASSGTGGGEQFF. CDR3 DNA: TGTGCCAGCAGCGGGACAGGGGGCGGTGAGCAGTTCTTC.

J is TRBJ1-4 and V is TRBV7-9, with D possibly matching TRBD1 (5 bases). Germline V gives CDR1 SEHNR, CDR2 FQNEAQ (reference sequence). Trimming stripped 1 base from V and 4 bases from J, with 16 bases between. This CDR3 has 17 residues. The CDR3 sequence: CASSLGGYGPLNEKLFF. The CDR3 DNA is TGTGCCAGCAGCTTAGGGGGGTACGGACCACTTAATGAAAAACTGTTTTTT.